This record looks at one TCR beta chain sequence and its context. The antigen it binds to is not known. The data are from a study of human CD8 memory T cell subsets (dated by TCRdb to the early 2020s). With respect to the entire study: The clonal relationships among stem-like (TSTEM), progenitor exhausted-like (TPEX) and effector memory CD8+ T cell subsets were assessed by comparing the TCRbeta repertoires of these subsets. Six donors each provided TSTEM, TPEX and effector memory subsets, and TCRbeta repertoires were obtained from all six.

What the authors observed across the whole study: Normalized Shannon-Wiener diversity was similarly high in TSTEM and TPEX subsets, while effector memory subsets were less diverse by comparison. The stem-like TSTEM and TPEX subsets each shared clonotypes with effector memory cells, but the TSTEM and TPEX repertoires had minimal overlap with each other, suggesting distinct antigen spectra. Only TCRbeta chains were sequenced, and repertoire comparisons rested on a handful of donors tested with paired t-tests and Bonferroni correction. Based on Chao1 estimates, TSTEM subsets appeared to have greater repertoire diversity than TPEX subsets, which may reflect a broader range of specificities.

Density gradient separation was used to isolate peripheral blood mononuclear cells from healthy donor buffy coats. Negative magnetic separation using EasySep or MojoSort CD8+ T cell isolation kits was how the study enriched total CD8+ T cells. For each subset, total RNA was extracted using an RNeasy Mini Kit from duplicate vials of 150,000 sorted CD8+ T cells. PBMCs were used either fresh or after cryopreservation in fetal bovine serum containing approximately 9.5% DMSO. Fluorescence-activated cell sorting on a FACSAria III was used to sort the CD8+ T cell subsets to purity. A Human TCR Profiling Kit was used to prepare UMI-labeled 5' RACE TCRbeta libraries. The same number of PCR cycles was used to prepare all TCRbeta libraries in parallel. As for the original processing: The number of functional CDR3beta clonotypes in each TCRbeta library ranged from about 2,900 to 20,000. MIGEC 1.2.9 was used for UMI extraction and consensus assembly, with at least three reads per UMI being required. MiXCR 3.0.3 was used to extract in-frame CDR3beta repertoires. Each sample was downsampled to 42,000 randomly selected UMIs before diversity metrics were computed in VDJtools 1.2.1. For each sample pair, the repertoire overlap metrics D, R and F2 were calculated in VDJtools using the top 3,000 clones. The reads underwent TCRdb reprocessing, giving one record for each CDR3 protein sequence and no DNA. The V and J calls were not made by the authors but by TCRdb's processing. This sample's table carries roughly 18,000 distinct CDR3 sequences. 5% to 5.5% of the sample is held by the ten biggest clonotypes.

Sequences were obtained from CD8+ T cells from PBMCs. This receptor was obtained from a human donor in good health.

The CDR3 protein is CATTIAGNPGEQYF. The chain employs TRBV10-3 and TRBJ2-7; TCRdb's D gene call, TRBD2, goes unchecked for lack of DNA. The CDR3 goes from the cysteine to the phenylalanine over 14 residues. No DNA accompanies this entry. CDR1 and CDR2 are drawn from the germline V gene: ENHRY, SYGVKD.